This TCR beta chain originates from a study of somatic mutations in cytotoxic T cells in rheumatoid arthritis. This clone was picked up a small number of times. Its specificity is not known. Positive selection using magnetic beads isolated the CD4+ and CD8+ cells (purity was checked by flow cytometry). Repertoires were generated with immunoSEQ multiplex PCR, while TCRdb's copy carries only in-frame clones and drops some. In the table there are approximately 12,000 clones, 60% to 80% of which are singletons. Study-level findings and limits: Antigens targeted by the expanded CD8+ clones were unknown. Exceedance of 20% of CD8+ cells by the largest CD8+ clone occurred in about an eighth of the roughly 65 patients.

Input material: CD8+ T cells sorted from blood. The source of this sequence is a man aged 50 to 59 in good health.

CDR3 loop: CAWSPGLAGDEQYF. The CDR3 bases are TGTGCCTGGAGTCCGGGACTAGCGGGAGACGAGCAGTACTTC. The chain has TRBV30 and TRBJ2-7; 14 bases fit TRBD2. The CDR3 length is 14 residues. Germline V gene data show CDR1 as GTSNPN and CDR2 as SVGIG (reference sequence). The trim removed 2 bases at V and 5 bases at J, leaving 2 bases unmatched.